Included here is one T cell receptor (beta chain) sequence, with context. This sample was taken from a study of blood T cell repertoires in COVID-19. Germline-derived CDR1 and CDR2 are KGHSH and LQKENI. The CDR3 length is 15 residues. Trimming took 3 bases from V and 8 from J, leaving 19 bases between them. Original data processing: From reference gene primer amplification, estimates of nucleated cell counts were derived. Some clones are missing from TCRdb's copy, which holds only in-frame ones; the method was immunoSEQ multiplex PCR. Clone size and the V and J calls come from that table; the DNA yielded D and trimming. In the table there are about 370,000 clones, 89% of which are singletons. A Seattle source enrolled patients during active infection and followed them longitudinally.

V and J are TRBV18 and TRBJ1-2; D ambiguous. This TCR came from a woman in her thirties with COVID-19, enrolled during active disease. The sample comprised peripheral blood. CDR3 sequence reads: CASSPWAADREGYTF. CDR3 nucleotide sequence: TGTGCCAGCTCACCGTGGGCAGCGGATCGAGAGGGCTACACCTTC.